One sample yielded the 2 T cell receptor beta chains listed below, sequenced in a study of blood T cell repertoires in COVID-19. Repertoires were generated with immunoSEQ multiplex PCR, while TCRdb's copy carries only in-frame clones and drops some. The sample carries some 140,000 clones, around 84% recorded once. Sequenced: PBMCs or T cells enriched from blood (not recorded which). All receptors derive from a man between 40 and 49 years old with acute COVID-19.

The chain recombines TRBV19 with TRBJ1-4; 8 nucleotides line up with TRBD1. Trimming took 8 bases from V and 8 from J; bases not matched to a gene: 13. The CDR3 is 15 residues long. CDR1 LNHDA and CDR2 SQIVND come from the germline V gene (reference sequence). The chain's CDR3 is CASRPNKGQEEKLFF. The CDR3 DNA reads as TGTGCCAGTCGACCTAACAAGGGACAGGAGGAAAAACTGTTTTTT.

The V gene is TRBV28, the J gene TRBJ2-6, with D possibly TRBD1 on 6 matching bases. The V gene lost 6 bases and the J gene lost 0 bases, with 9 bases spanning the gap. CDR3 size: 15 residues. The germline V gene has CDR1 MDHEN and CDR2 SYDVKM. CDR3 nucleotides: TGTGCCAGCAGCCTACAGGGCTCTGGGGCCAACGTCCTGACTTTC. Translated, it gives CASSLQGSGANVLTF.